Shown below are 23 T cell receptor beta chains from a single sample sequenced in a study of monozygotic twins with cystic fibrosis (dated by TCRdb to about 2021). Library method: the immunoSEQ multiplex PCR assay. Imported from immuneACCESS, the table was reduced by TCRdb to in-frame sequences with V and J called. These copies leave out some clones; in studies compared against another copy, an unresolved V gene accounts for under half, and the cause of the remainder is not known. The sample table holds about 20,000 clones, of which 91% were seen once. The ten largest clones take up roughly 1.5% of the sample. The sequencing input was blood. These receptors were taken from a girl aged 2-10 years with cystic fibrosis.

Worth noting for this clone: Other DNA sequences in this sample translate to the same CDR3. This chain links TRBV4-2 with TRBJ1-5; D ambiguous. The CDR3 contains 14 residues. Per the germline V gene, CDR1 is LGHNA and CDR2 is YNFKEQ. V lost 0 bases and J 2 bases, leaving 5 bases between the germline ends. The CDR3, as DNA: TGTGCCAGCAGCCAAGATCGGGGCAATCAGCCCCAGCATTTT. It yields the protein CASSQDRGNQPQHF.

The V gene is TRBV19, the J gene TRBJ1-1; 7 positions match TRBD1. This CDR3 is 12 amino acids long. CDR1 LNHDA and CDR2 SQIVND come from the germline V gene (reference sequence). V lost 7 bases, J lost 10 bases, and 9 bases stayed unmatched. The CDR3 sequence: CASTESTGRAFF. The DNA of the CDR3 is TGTGCCAGTACCGAATCGACAGGGAGAGCTTTCTTT.

CDR3 in amino acids: CAWCGRGNEQFF. The DNA of the CDR3 is TGTGCCTGGTGTGGGAGGGGAAATGAGCAGTTCTTC. V usage is TRBV30 and J usage is TRBJ2-1, with 7 bases that match TRBD2. The CDR3 is 12 amino acids. V dropped 5 bases and J dropped 7; count of bases not matched to a gene: 5. Germline-derived CDR1 and CDR2 are GTSNPN and SVGIG (reference sequence).

The CDR3 nucleotides are TGTGCCAGCAGCTCCGACAGGGGGAATATCTACAATGAGCAGTTCTTC. The encoded protein is CASSSDRGNIYNEQFF. V gene TRBV5-6 combines with J gene TRBJ2-1; the match to TRBD1 covers 9 bases. Losses at the gene ends were 3 bases for V and 3 bases for J; bases not matched to a gene: 7. CDR1 and CDR2 (germline): SGHDT, YYEEEE. There are 16 residues in the CDR3.

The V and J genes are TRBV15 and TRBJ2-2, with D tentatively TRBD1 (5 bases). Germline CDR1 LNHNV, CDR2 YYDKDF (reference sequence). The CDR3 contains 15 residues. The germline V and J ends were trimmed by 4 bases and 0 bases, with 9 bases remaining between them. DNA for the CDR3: TGTGCCACCAGCACGGACATTCCGAACACCGGGGAGCTGTTTTTT. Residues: CATSTDIPNTGELFF.

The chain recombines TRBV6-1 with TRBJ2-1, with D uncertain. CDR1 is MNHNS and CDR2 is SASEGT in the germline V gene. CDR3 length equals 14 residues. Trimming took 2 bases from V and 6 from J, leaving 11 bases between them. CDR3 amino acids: CASSETWTSNEQFF. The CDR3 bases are TGTGCCAGCAGTGAAACTTGGACCTCCAATGAGCAGTTCTTC.

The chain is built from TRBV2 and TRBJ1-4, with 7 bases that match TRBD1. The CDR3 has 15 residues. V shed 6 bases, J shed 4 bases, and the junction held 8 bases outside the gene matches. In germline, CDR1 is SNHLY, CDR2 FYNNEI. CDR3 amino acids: CASRGGGTVNEKLFF. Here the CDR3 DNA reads TGTGCCAGCAGGGGGGGTGGGACAGTTAATGAAAAACTGTTTTTT.

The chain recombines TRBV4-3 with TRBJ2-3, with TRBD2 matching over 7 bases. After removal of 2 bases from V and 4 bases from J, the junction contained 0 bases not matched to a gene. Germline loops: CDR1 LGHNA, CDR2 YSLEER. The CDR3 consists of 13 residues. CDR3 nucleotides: TGCGCCAGCAGCCAAACTAGCGCAGATACGCAGTATTTT. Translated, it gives CASSQTSADTQYF.

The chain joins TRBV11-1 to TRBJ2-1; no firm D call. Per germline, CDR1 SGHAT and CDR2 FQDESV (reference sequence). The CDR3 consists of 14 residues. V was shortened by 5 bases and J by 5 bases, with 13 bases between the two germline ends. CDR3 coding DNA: TGTGCCAGCAGCCTACCTCTTGGGGACAATGAGCAGTTCTTC. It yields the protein CASSLPLGDNEQFF.

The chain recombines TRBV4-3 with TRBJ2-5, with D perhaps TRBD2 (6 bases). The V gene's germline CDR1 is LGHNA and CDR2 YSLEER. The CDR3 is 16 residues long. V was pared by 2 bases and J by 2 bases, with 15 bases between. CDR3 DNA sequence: TGCGCCAGCAGCCAAAATCCAGGGCGGGGACAAGAGACCCAGTACTTC. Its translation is CASSQNPGRGQETQYF.

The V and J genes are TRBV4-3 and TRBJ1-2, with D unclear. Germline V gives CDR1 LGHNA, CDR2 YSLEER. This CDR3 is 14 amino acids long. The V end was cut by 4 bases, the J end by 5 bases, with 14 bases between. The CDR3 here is CASSPSTVGYGYTF. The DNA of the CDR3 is TGCGCCAGCAGCCCCTCGACGGTAGGGTATGGCTACACCTTC.

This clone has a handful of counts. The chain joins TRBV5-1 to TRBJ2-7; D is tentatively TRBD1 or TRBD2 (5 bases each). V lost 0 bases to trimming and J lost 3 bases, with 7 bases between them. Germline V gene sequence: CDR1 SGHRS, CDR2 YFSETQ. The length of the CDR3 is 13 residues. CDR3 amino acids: CASSLDGGYEQYF. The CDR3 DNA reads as TGCGCCAGCAGCTTGGATGGGGGCTACGAGCAGTACTTC.

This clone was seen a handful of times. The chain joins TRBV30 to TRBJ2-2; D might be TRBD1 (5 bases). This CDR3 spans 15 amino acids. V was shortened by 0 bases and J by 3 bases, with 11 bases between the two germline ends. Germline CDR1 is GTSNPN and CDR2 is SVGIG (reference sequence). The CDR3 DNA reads TGTGCCTGGAGTGTACCCGGACAAGACACCGGGGAGCTGTTTTTT. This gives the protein CAWSVPGQDTGELFF.

The CDR3 protein is CASGQGMNEKLFF. The CDR3 nucleotides read TGTGCCAGCGGTCAGGGAATGAATGAAAAACTGTTTTTT. The V call is TRBV2, the J call TRBJ1-4, with a tentative D call TRBD1 (5 bases). This CDR3 comprises 13 residues. Germline assignment: CDR1 SNHLY and CDR2 FYNNEI. The ends were cut back, 8 bases at V and 5 bases at J, with 12 bases in the middle.

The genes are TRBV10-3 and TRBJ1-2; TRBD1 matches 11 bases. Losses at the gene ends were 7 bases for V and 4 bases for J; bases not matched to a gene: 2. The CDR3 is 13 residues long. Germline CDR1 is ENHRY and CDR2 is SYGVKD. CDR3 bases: TGTGCCATCAAAGGGACAGGGGGCTATGGCTACACCTTC. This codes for CAIKGTGGYGYTF.

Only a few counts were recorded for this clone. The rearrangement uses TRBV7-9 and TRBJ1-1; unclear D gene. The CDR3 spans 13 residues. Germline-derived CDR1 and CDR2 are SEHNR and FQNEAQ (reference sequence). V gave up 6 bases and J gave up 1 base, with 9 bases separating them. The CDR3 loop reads CASSSEWNTEAFF. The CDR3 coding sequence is TGTGCCAGCAGTTCCGAATGGAACACTGAAGCTTTCTTT.

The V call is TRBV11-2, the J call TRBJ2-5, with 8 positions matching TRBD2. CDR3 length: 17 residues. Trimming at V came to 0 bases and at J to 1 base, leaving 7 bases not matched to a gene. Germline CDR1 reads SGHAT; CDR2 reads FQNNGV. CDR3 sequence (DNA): TGTGCCAGCAGCTTAGAGCAGCGGGGGAGCGGCCAAGAGACCCAGTACTTC. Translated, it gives CASSLEQRGSGQETQYF.

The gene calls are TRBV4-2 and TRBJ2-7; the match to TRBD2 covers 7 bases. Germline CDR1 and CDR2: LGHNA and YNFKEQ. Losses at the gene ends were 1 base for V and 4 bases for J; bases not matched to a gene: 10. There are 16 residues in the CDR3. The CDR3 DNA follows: TGTGCCAGCAGCCAAGGGGTGCGGGGGAAACCTTACGAGCAGTACTTC. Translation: CASSQGVRGKPYEQYF.

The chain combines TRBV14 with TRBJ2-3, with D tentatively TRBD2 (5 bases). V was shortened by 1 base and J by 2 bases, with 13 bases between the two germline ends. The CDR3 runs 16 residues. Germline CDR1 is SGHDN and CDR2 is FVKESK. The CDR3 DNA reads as TGTGCCAGCAGCCAAGGGCGAGGGTCCATCACAGATACGCAGTATTTT. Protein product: CASSQGRGSITDTQYF.

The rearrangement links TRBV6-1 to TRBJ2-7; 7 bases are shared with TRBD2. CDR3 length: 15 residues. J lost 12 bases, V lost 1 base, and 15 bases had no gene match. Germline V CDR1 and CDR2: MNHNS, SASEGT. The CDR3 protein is CASSEESGGGGLLYF. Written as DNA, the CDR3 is TGTGCCAGCAGTGAAGAATCTGGGGGGGGAGGGCTCCTGTACTTC.

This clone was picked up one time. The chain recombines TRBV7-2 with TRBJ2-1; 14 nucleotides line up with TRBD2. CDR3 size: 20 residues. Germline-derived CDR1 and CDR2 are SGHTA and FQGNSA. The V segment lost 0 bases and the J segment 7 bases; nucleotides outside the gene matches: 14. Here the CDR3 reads CASSLALQGLAGAPGNEQFF. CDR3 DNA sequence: TGTGCCAGCAGCTTAGCGTTACAGGGACTAGCGGGAGCACCGGGTAATGAGCAGTTCTTC.

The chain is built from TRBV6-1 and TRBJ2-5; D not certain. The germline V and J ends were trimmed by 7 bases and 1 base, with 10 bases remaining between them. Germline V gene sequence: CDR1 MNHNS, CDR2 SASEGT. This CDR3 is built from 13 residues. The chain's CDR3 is CASTEEPQETQYF. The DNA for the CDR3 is TGTGCCAGCACCGAGGAGCCCCAAGAGACCCAGTACTTC.

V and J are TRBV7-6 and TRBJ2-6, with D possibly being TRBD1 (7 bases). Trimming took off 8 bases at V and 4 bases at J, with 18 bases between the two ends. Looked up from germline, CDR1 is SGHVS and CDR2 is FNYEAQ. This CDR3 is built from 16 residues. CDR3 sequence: CASGDREEDGANVLTF. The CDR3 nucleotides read TGTGCCAGCGGCGACAGGGAGGAGGACGGGGCCAACGTCCTGACTTTC.